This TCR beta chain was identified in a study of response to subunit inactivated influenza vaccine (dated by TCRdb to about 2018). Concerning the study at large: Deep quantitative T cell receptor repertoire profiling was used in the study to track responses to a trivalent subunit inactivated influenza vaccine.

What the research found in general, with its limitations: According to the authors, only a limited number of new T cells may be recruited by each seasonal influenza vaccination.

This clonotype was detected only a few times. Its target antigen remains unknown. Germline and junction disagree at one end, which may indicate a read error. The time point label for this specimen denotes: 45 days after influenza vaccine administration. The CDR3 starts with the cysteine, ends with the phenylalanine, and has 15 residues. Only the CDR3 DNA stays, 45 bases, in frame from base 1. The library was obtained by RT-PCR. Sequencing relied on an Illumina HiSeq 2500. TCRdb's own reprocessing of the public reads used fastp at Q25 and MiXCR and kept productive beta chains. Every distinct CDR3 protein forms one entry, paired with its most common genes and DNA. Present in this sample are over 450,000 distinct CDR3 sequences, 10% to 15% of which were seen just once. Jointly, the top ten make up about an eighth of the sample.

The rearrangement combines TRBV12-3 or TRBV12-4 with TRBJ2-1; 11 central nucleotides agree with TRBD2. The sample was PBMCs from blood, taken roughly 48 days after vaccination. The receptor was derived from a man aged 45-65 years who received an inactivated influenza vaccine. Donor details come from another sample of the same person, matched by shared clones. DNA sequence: TGTGCCAGCAGTCTAGCGGGGGGCTGGGGGAATGAGCAGTTCTTC. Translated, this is CASSLAGGWGNEQFF.